This T cell receptor beta chain is drawn from a study of cytomegalovirus exposure and HLA in healthy donors. Findings and caveats of the study: Across all donors, roughly uniform sequencing depth was an assumption of the presence/absence analyses. Later analysis demonstrated an association between a missense DCLRE1C variant and TCR beta V- and J-gene trimming.

From germline, CDR1 is SQVTM and CDR2 ANQGSEA. There are 11 residues in the CDR3. With V trimmed by 7 bases and J by 10 bases, 6 bases remained unmatched. While unrecorded immune exposures were likely, the donors were nominally healthy when sampled. 60 Vbeta and 13 Jbeta primers were used in PCR. TCRdb's table, derived via immunoSEQ multiplex PCR, lists solely in-frame clones and lacks some. The sample includes under 200,000 clones, approximately 86% seen only once; the top ten take around 0.3%. Comment on this clone: The antigen remains unidentified.

The sequenced sample was PBMCs. This clonotype originated in a woman aged 25 to 39 in good health and CMV-seronegative. The rearrangement uses TRBV29-1 and TRBJ2-5; 10 positions match TRBD1. The CDR3 loop reads CSAGTGAFQYF. DNA for the CDR3: TGCAGCGCCGGGACAGGGGCCTTCCAGTACTTC.